Presented here are 9 T cell receptor beta chains from one specimen sequenced in a study of blood T cell repertoires in COVID-19 (dated by TCRdb to about 2020). Libraries were constructed by the immunoSEQ multiplex PCR assay. TCRdb obtained this table from immuneACCESS and retained in-frame rearrangements with V and J assigned. These tables miss some clones; where compared with another copy, unresolved V genes account for less than half of the shortfall, and the remainder is unexplained. The sample includes around 26,000 clones, with 85% to 90% observed a single time. The ten largest clones represent 4.9% of the sample. Sequenced material: peripheral blood. Every receptor here comes from an older man with active COVID-19.

This clone was picked up one time. The chain is built from TRBV4-2 and TRBJ1-4; no reliable D call. CDR3 length: 18 amino acids. Trimming took off 0 bases at V and 0 bases at J, with 14 bases between the two ends. Germline CDR1 and CDR2: LGHNA and YNFKEQ. The CDR3 region has the DNA TGTGCCAGCAGCCAAGATCTCTTGGGAGGCGCAACTAATGAAAAACTGTTTTTT. It encodes CASSQDLLGGATNEKLFF.

The V and J genes are TRBV6-6 and TRBJ1-2; D gene uncertain. This CDR3 region has 13 residues. The V gene's germline CDR1 is MNHNY and CDR2 SVGAGI (reference sequence). V lost 8 bases and J 0 bases, leaving 10 bases between the germline ends. CDR3 nucleotides: TGTGCCAGCGCCCCGGGATCTAACTATGGCTACACCTTC. This gives the protein CASAPGSNYGYTF.

The table lists this clone with a count of one. The chain links TRBV20-1 to TRBJ2-3; 10 bases map to TRBD1. This CDR3 region has 17 residues. V lost 3 bases to trimming and J lost 3 bases; unmatched junction nucleotides: 12. CDR1 DFQATT and CDR2 SNEGSKA come from the germline V gene (reference sequence). The DNA of the CDR3 is TGCAGTGCTAGTTCTATTCCCGGGACAGGGGCAACAGATACGCAGTATTTT. Translation: CSASSIPGTGATDTQYF.

The CDR3 spells CASSLVSGPAGGGYGYTF. The DNA for the CDR3 is TGTGCCAGCAGCTTAGTATCCGGACCGGCAGGGGGTGGCTATGGCTACACCTTC. This chain connects TRBV11-2 to TRBJ1-2; 7 nucleotides match TRBD1. CDR1 SGHAT and CDR2 FQNNGV come from the germline V gene. Trimming removed 1 base from V and 4 bases from J; junction bases left unmatched: 15. The CDR3 length is 18 residues. Filled out from reference TRBV11-2 and TRBJ1-2, the complete variable domain reads EAGVAQSPRYKIIEKRQSVAFWCNPISGHATLYWYQQILGQGPKLLIQFQNNGVVDDSQLPKDRFSAERLKGVDSTLKIQPAKLEDSAVYLCASSLVSGPAGGGYGYTFGSGTRLTVV.

This chain links TRBV4-1 with TRBJ1-2; a weak D match, TRBD1 (6 bases). In germline, CDR1 is MGHRA, CDR2 YSYEKL. The CDR3 has 13 amino acids. V lost 4 bases, J lost 6 bases, and 12 bases lay in between. The CDR3 DNA sequence: TGCGCCAGCAGCCGGATCAACAGGGATGGCTACACCTTC. Protein sequence: CASSRINRDGYTF.

V usage is TRBV2 and J usage is TRBJ1-4; TRBD1 aligns across 7 bases. CDR1 and CDR2 (germline): SNHLY, FYNNEI. V lost 1 base and J lost 8; bases outside the gene matches: 7. The CDR3 runs 15 residues. CDR3 coding DNA: TGTGCCAGCAGTGAAGGAGGGACAGCCTTAGAAAAACTGTTTTTT. This sequence encodes CASSEGGTALEKLFF.

In this sample, this clone turned up a few times. The chain employs TRBV4-1 and TRBJ1-1; a possible D gene is TRBD1 (6 bases). Germline values: CDR1 MGHRA, CDR2 YSYEKL. V lost 0 bases and J 0 bases, leaving 20 bases between the germline ends. The CDR3 covers 19 residues. DNA for the CDR3: TGCGCCAGCAGCCAAGAAGAAGCGCGGACAGAAACTTTGAACACTGAAGCTTTCTTT. Amino acid sequence: CASSQEEARTETLNTEAFF.

The V and J genes are TRBV11-3 and TRBJ1-1; possibly TRBD1 for D (5 bases). Trimming stripped 1 base from V and 8 bases from J, with 11 bases between. The CDR3 sequence is 13 residues long. Germline values: CDR1 SGHNT, CDR2 YENEEA. The CDR3 reads CASSLVARTEAFF. In nucleotides, the CDR3 is TGTGCCAGCAGCTTAGTTGCGAGGACAGAAGCTTTCTTT.

V usage is TRBV7-9 and J usage is TRBJ2-7; possibly TRBD1 for D (5 bases). The V gene lost 5 bases and the J gene lost 5 bases, with 10 bases spanning the gap. Per the germline V gene, CDR1 is SEHNR and CDR2 is FQNEAQ (reference sequence). CDR3 length equals 12 residues. CDR3 in amino acids: CASSTLTDEQYF. DNA of the CDR3: TGTGCCAGCAGCACCTTGACAGACGAGCAGTACTTC.